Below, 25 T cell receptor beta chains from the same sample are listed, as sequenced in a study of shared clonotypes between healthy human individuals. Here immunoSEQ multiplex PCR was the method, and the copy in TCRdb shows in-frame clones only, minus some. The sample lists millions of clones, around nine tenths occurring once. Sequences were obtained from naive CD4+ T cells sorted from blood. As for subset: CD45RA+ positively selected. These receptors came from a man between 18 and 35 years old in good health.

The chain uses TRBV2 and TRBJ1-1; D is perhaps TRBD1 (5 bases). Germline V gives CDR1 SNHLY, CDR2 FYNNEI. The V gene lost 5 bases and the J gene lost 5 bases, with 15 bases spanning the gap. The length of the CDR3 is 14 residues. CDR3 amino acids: CASSPGRLRTEAFF. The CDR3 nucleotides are TGTGCCAGCAGTCCGGGACGATTGAGGACTGAAGCTTTCTTT.

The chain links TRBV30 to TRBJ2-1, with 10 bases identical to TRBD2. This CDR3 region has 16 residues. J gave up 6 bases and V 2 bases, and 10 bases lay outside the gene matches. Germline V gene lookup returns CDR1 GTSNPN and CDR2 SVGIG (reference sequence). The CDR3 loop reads CAWSRSGRPGSNEQFF. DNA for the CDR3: TGTGCCTGGAGTCGTAGCGGGAGGCCGGGATCCAATGAGCAGTTCTTC.

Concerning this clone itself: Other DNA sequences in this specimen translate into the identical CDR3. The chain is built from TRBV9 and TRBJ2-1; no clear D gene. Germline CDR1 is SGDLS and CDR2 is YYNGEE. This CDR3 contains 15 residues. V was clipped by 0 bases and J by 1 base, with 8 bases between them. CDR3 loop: CASSVDGGSYNEQFF. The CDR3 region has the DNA TGTGCCAGCAGCGTAGATGGCGGTTCCTACAATGAGCAGTTCTTC.

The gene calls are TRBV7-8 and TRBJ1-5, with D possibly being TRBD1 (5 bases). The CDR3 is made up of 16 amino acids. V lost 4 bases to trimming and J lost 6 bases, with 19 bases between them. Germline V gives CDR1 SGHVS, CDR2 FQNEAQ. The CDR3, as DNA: TGTGCCAGCAGCTCTAGGGGAGGACCGGGGGGTCAGCCCCAGCATTTT. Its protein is CASSSRGGPGGQPQHF.

The CDR3 bases are TGCGCCAGCAGCTTGAACCGCGCCGTCTCCCCGACGGGGGGCTACACCTTC. This codes for CASSLNRAVSPTGGYTF. The chain employs TRBV5-1 and TRBJ1-2; D remains ambiguous. The V and J ends lost 1 base and 8 bases respectively, with 24 bases between them. Germline CDR1 SGHRS, CDR2 YFSETQ. The CDR3 is 17 amino acids.

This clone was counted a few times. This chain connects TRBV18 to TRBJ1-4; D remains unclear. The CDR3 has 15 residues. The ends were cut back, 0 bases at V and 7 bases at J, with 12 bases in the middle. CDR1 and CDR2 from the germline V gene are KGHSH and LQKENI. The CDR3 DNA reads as TGTGCCAGCTCACCACCGATGGCAGAGGGTGAAAAACTGTTTTTT. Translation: CASSPPMAEGEKLFF. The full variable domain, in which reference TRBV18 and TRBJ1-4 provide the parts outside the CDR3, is NAGVMQNPRHLVRRRGQEARLRCSPMKGHSHVYWYRQLPEEGLKFMVYLQKENIIDESGMPKERFSAEFPKEGPSILRIQQVVRGDSAAYFCASSPPMAEGEKLFFGSGTQLSVL.

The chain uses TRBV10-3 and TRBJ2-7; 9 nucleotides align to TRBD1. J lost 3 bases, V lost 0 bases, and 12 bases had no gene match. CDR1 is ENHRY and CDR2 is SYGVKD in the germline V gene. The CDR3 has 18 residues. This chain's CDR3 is CAISESILRDRDRYEQYF. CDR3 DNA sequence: TGTGCCATCAGTGAGTCAATCCTCCGGGACAGGGACCGCTACGAGCAGTACTTC.

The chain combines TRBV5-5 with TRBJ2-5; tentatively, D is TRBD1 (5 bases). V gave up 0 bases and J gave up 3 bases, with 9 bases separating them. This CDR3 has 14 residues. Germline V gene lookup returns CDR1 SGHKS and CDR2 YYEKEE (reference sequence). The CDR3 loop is CASSLVRGKETQYF. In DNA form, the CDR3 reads TGTGCCAGCAGCTTGGTAAGGGGAAAAGAGACCCAGTACTTC.

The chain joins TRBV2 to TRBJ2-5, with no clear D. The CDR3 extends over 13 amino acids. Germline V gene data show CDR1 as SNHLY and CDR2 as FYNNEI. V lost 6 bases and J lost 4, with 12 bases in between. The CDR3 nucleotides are TGTGCCAGCAGCAGAACGGTTGGAGAGACCCAGTACTTC. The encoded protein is CASSRTVGETQYF. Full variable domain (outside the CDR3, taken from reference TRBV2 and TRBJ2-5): EPEVTQTPSHQVTQMGQEVILRCVPISNHLYFYWYRQILGQKVEFLVSFYNNEISEKSEIFDDQFSVERPDGSNFTLKIRSTKLEDSAMYFCASSRTVGETQYFGPGTRLLVL.

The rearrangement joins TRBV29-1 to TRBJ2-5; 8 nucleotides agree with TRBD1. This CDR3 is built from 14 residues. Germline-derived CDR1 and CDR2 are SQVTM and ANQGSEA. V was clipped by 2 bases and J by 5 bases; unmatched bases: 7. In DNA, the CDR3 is TGCAGCGTTGAACAAGTAGGGGACAGGGAGACCCAGTACTTC. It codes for CSVEQVGDRETQYF.

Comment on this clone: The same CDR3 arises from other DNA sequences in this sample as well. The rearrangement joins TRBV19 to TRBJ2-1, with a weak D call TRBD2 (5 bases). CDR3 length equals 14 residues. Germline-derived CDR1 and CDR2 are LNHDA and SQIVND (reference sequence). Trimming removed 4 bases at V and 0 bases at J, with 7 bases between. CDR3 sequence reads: CASSSGSSYNEQFF. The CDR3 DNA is TGTGCCAGTAGTAGTGGGAGCTCCTACAATGAGCAGTTCTTC.

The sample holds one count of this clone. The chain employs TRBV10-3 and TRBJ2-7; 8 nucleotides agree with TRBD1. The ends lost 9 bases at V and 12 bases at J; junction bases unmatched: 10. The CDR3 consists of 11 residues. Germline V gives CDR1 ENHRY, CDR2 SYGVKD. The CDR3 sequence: CAIGPGTGSYF. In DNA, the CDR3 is TGTGCCATTGGGCCCGGGACAGGTTCGTACTTC.

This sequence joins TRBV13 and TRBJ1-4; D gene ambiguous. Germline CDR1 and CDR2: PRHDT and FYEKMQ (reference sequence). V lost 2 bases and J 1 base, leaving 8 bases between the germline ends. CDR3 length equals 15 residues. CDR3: CASSLTEGTNEKLFF. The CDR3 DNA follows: TGTGCCAGCAGCTTAACTGAGGGAACTAATGAAAAACTGTTTTTT.

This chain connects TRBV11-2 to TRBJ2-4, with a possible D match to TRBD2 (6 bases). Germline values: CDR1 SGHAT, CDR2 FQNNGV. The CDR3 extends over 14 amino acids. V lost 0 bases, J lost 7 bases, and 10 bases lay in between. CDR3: CASSLDPGRNIQYF. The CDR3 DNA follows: TGTGCCAGCAGCTTAGATCCTGGGAGGAACATTCAGTACTTC.

CDR3 sequence reads: CAISESAAVSGNTIYF. The CDR3 region has the DNA TGTGCCATCAGTGAGTCGGCCGCGGTCTCTGGAAACACCATATATTTT. J is TRBJ1-3 and V is TRBV10-3; D is undetermined. The CDR3 is 16 residues long. V lost 0 bases to trimming and J lost 0 bases, with 9 bases between them. Looked up from germline, CDR1 is ENHRY and CDR2 is SYGVKD.

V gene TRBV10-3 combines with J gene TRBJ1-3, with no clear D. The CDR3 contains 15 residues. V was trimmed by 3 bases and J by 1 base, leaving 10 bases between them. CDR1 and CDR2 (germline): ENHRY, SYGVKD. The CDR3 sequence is CAISEMRGSGNTIYF. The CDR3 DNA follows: TGTGCCATCAGTGAAATGAGAGGATCTGGAAACACCATATATTTT.

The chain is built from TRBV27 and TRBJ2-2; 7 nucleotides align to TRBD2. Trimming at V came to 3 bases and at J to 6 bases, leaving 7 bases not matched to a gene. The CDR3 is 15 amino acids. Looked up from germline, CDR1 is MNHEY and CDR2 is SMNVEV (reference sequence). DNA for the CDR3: TGTGCCAGCAGTTTGGGTAGCGGGTTGGCCGGGGAGCTGTTTTTT. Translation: CASSLGSGLAGELFF.

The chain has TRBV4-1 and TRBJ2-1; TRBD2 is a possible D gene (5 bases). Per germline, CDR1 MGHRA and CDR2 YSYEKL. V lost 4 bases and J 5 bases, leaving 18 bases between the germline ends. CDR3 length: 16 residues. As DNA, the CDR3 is TGCGCCAGCAGCCGGCCGGCGAGGGAGTCAAACAATGAGCAGTTCTTC. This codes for CASSRPARESNNEQFF.

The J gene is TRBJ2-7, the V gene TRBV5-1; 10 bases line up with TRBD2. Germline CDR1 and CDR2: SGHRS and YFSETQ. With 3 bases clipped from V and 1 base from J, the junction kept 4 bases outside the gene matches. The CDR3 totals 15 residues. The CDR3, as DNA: TGCGCCAGCAGCTCCGCTAGCGGGGGTTCCTACGAGCAGTACTTC. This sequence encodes CASSSASGGSYEQYF.

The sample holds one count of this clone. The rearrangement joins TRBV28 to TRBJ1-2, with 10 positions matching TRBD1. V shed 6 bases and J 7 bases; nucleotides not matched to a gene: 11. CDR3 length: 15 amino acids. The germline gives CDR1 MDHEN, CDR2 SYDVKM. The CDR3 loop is CASSPQTGGVGGYTF. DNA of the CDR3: TGTGCCAGCAGCCCTCAGACAGGGGGCGTAGGTGGCTACACCTTC.

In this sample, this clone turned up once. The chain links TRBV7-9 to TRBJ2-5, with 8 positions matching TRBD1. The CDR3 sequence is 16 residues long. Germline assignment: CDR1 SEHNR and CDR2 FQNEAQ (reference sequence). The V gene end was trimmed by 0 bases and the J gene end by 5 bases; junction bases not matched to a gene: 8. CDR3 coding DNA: TGTGCCAGCAGCTTAGCGTGGACAGGGCCAGGGGAGACCCAGTACTTC. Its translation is CASSLAWTGPGETQYF. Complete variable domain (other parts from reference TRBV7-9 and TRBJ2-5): DTGVSQNPRHKITKRGQNVTFRCDPISEHNRLYWYRQTLGQGPEFLTYFQNEAQLEKSRLLSDRFSAERPKGSFSTLEIQRTEQGDSAMYLCASSLAWTGPGETQYFGPGTRLLVL.

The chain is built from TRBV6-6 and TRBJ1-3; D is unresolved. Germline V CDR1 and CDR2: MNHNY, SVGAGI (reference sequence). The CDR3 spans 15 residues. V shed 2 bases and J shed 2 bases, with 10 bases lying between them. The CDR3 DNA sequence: TGTGCCAGCAGTTACGATGGGAATGCTGGAAACACCATATATTTT. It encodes CASSYDGNAGNTIYF.

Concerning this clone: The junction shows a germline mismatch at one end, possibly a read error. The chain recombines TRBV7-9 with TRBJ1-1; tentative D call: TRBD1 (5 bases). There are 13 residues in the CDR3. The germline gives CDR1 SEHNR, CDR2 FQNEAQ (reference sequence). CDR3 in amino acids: CASNLGVNTEAFF. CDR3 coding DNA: TGTGCCAGCAACTTAGGGGTGAACACTGAAGCTTTCTTT.

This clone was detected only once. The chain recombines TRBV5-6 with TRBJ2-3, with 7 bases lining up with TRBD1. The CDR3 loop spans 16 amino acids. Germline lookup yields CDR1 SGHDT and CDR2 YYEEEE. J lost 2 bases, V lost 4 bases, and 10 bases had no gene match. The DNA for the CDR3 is TGTGCCAGCAGCCGGGACCCCGGGACAGTCACAGATACGCAGTATTTT. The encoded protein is CASSRDPGTVTDTQYF.

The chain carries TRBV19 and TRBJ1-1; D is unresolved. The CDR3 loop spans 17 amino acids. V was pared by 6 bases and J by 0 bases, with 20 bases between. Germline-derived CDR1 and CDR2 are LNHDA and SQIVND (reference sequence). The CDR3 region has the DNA TGTGCCAGTAGAACCGGGCCAGGAGACCCGATGAACACTGAAGCTTTCTTT. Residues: CASRTGPGDPMNTEAFF.